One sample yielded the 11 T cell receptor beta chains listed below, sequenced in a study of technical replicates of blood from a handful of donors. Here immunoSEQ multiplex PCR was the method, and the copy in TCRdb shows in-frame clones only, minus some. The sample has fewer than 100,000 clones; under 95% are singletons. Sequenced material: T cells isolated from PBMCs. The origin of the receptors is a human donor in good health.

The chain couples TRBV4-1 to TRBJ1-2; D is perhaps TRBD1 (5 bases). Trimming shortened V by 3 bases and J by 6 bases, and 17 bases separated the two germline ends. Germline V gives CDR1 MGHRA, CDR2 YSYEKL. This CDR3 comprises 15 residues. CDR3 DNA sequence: TGCGCCAGCAGCCACGATGGGATACAGGTCGATGGCTACACCTTC. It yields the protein CASSHDGIQVDGYTF.

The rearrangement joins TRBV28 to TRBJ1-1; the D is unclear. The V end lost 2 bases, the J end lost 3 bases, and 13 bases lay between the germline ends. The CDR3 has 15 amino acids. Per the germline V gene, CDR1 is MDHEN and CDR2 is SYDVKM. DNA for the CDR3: TGTGCCAGCAGTTTAAATTCCGGGAGCTACACTGAAGCTTTCTTT. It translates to CASSLNSGSYTEAFF.

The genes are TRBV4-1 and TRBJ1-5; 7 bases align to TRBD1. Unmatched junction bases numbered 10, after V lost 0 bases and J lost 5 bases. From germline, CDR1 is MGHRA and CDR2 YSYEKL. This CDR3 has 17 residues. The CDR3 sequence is CASSQEFRLQGDQPQHF. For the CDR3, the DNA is TGCGCCAGCAGCCAAGAGTTTAGGCTTCAGGGGGATCAGCCCCAGCATTTT.

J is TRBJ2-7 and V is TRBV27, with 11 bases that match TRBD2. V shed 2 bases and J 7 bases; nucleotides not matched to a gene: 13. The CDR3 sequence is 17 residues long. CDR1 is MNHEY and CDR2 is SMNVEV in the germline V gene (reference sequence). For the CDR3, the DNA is TGTGCCAGCAGTTTAGTGGCTAGCGGGAGGTCGGCTAATGAGCAGTACTTC. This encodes CASSLVASGRSANEQYF.

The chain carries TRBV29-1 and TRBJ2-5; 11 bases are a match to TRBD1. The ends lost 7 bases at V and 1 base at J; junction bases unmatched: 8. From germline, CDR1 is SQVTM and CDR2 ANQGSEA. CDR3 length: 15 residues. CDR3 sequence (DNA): TGCAGCGCGGCCCGGGGACAGGGGGTCCAAGAGACCCAGTACTTC. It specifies CSAARGQGVQETQYF.

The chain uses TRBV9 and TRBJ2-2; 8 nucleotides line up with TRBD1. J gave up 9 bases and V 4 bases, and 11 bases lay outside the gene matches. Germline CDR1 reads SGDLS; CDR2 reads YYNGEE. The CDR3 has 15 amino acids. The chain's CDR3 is CASSPGGQGGRELFF. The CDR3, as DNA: TGTGCCAGCAGCCCTGGAGGACAGGGAGGCAGGGAGCTGTTTTTT. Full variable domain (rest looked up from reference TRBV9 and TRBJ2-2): DSGVTQTPKHLITATGQRVTLRCSPRSGDLSVYWYQQSLDQGLQFLIQYYNGEERAKGNILERFSAQQFPDLHSELNLSSLELGDSALYFCASSPGGQGGRELFFGEGSRLTVL.

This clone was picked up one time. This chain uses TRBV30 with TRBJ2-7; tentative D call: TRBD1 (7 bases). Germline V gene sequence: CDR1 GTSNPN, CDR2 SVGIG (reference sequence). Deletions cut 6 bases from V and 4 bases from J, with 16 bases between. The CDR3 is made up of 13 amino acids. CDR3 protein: CACTGDSPYEQYF. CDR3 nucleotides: TGTGCCTGTACGGGGGACAGCCCTTACGAGCAGTACTTC. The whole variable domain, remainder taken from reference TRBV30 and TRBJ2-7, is SQTIHQWPATLVQPVGSPLSLECTVEGTSNPNLYWYRQAAGRGLQLLFYSVGIGQISSEVPQNLSASRPQDRQFILSSKKLLLSDSGFYLCACTGDSPYEQYFGPGTRLTVT.

DNA for the CDR3: TGTGCCAGCAGCGGACGGACCGACAGCCTGGGCGCTGAAGCTTTCTTT. Its protein is CASSGRTDSLGAEAFF. This chain joins TRBV9 and TRBJ1-1, with a tentative D call TRBD1 (5 bases). The CDR3 sequence is 16 residues long. V shed 3 bases and J shed 6 bases, with 21 bases lying between them. The germline CDR1 and CDR2 sequences are SGDLS and YYNGEE.

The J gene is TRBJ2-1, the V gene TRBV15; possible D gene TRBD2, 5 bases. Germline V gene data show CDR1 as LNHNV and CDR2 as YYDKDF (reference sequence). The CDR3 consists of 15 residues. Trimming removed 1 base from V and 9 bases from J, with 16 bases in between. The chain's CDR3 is CATSRVPTGSVEQFF. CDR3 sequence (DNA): TGTGCCACCAGCAGAGTACCTACCGGTAGCGTTGAGCAGTTCTTC.

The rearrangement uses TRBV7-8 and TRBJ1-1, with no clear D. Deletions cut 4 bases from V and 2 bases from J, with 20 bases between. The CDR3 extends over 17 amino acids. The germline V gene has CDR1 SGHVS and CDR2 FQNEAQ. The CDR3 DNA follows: TGTGCCAGCAGCTCGCTCGGGAAGCGGCAAAATAACACTGAAGCTTTCTTT. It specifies CASSSLGKRQNNTEAFF.

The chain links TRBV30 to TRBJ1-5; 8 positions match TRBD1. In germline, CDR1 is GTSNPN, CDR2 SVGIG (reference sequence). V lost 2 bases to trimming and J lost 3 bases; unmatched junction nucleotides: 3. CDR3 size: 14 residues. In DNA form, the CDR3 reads TGTGCCTGGAGTAGGACAGGGATCAATCAGCCCCAGCATTTT. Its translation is CAWSRTGINQPQHF.